This TCR beta chain was profiled in a study of cytomegalovirus exposure and HLA in healthy donors. The V end was cut by 5 bases, the J end by 8 bases, with 10 bases between. Germline loops: CDR1 PRHDT, CDR2 FYEKMQ (reference sequence). The CDR3 covers 12 residues. The PCR was carried out with 60 Vbeta primers and 13 Jbeta primers. Sequencing used immunoSEQ multiplex PCR; TCRdb keeps in-frame clones, though not all of them. This table holds about 150,000 clones, 60% to 85% found once. The sequenced sample was PBMCs. The chain links TRBV13 to TRBJ2-1; D unresolved. This TCR was sampled from a woman aged 40 to 55 in good health and CMV-seronegative. The CDR3 sequence: CASSLRLDEQFF. The CDR3 DNA is TGTGCCAGCAGCCTCCGTCTAGATGAGCAGTTCTTC.